Listed below are T cell receptor beta chains from one sample, sequenced in a study of radiation and T cells in renal cell carcinoma. The data were produced by immunoSEQ multiplex PCR, yet TCRdb's version contains in-frame clones alone and is incomplete. Altogether 100,000 to 150,000 clones are present, 80% to 85% being singletons, with the ten largest covering around 3%. The specimen was blood, collected from a patient whose treatment included radiotherapy and nephrectomy. The receptors originated from an older woman with renal cell carcinoma. Each CDR3 is given with its conserved first and last residue. The D gene is left open where the match is weak. Not every row has a clone size; where given, it reads once, few, many or a size class.

v_call	clone_size	j_call	d_call	cdr3_aa	cdr3_nt
TRBV27	few	TRBJ1-5	.	CASTQRRGNQPQHF	TGTGCCAGCACCCAGAGAAGGGGGAATCAGCCCCAGCATTTT
TRBV5-6	.	TRBJ2-6	.	CASSLRGSGANVLTF	TGTGCCAGCAGCCTGCGGGGATCTGGGGCCAACGTCCTGACTTTC
TRBV29-1	few	TRBJ1-4	TRBD1	CSAQGFGEKLFF	TGCAGCGCACAGGGGTTCGGTGAAAAACTGTTTTTT
TRBV5-6	.	TRBJ2-2	.	CASSLEGQTYTGELFF	TGTGCCAGCAGCTTGGAAGGACAGACGTACACCGGGGAGCTGTTTTTT
TRBV6-6	.	TRBJ1-1	TRBD1	CASSYTATGGTEAFF	TGTGCCAGCAGTTACACAGCGACAGGGGGCACTGAAGCTTTCTTT
TRBV19	once	TRBJ2-5	.	CASSIDGEETQYF	TGTGCCAGTAGTATAGACGGAGAAGAGACCCAGTACTTC
TRBV4-3	.	TRBJ1-1	.	CASSQEGYLGPEAFF	TGCGCCAGCAGCCAAGAAGGCTATTTGGGGCCTGAAGCTTTCTTT
TRBV7-9	.	TRBJ2-7	.	CASSLEIDWRF	TGTGCCAGCAGCTTAGAGATCGACTGGAGATTC
TRBV11-2	.	TRBJ2-5	.	CASSRALSQGQETQYF	TGTGCCAGCAGCCGTGCCCTTAGCCAGGGGCAAGAGACCCAGTACTTC
TRBV2	.	TRBJ2-5	.	CASSPTGLETQYF	TGTGCCAGCAGCCCAACAGGTTTAGAGACCCAGTACTTC
TRBV5-1	few	TRBJ2-7	.	CASSFYVNSYEQYF	TGCGCCAGCAGTTTTTACGTTAATTCCTACGAGCAGTACTTC
TRBV14	.	TRBJ1-2	.	CASSPWTFVNYGYTF	TGTGCCAGCAGCCCTTGGACATTTGTGAACTATGGCTACACCTTC
TRBV27	.	TRBJ2-1	TRBD2	CASSISGWTNNEQFF	TGTGCCAGCAGTATTAGCGGGTGGACCAACAATGAGCAGTTCTTC
TRBV12-5	.	TRBJ2-3	.	CASGLGRVTDTQYF	TGTGCTAGTGGTTTGGGCAGGGTGACAGATACGCAGTATTTT
TRBV7-9	.	TRBJ2-3	.	CASSLTGTDTQYF	TGTGCCAGCAGCTTGACAGGCACAGATACGCAGTATTTT
TRBV5-4	.	TRBJ2-1	TRBD2	CASSQLGLAGTYNEQFF	TGTGCCAGCAGCCAACTAGGACTAGCGGGAACCTACAATGAGCAGTTCTTC
TRBV9	.	TRBJ1-6	TRBD1	CASSPVAGGNSPLHF	TGTGCCAGCAGCCCTGTTGCAGGGGGTAATTCACCCCTCCACTTT
TRBV30	.	TRBJ2-7	TRBD1	CAWSGGTGLRYEQYF	TGTGCCTGGAGCGGAGGGACAGGGCTTCGCTACGAGCAGTACTTC
TRBV4-1	few	TRBJ1-1	.	CASSQGGGEAFF	TGCGCCAGCAGCCAAGGTGGGGGCGAAGCTTTCTTT
TRBV20-1	.	TRBJ1-1	.	CSVAGTEAFF	TGCAGTGTCGCTGGCACTGAAGCTTTCTTT
TRBV14	once	TRBJ2-1	TRBD2	CASSQPRNFSGRRLRYSSYNEQFF	TGTGCCAGCAGCCAACCGAGGAACTTTAGCGGGAGGAGGCTCCGTTATAGCTCCTACAATGAGCAGTTCTTC
TRBV10-3	.	TRBJ2-5	.	CAISELGQQETQYF	TGTGCCATCAGTGAGTTGGGACAACAAGAGACCCAGTACTTC
TRBV29-1	once	TRBJ1-2	TRBD1	CSVGDRDRSYGYTF	TGCAGCGTTGGGGACAGGGATAGAAGCTATGGCTACACCTTC
TRBV4-3	.	TRBJ2-1	.	CASSQVPRGSYNEQFF	TGCGCCAGCAGCCAAGTTCCCCGGGGCTCCTACAATGAGCAGTTCTTC